Listed below are T cell receptor beta chains from one sample, sequenced in a study of cytomegalovirus exposure and HLA in healthy donors. Here immunoSEQ multiplex PCR was the method, and the copy in TCRdb shows in-frame clones only, minus some. The sample includes approximately 79,000 clones, 77% of them seen just once. Input material: PBMCs. The receptors originated from a boy between 10 and 17 years old in good health and CMV-seronegative. CDR3s include the opening cysteine and the closing phenylalanine or tryptophan. A D gene is named only where the DNA matches it firmly. Clone size, where shown, is once, few, many, or a class for clones that have expanded.

D	V	size	J	DNA	CDR3
TRBD1	TRBV7-2	NA	TRBJ1-2	TGTGCCAGCAGCCCTCGACAGGGCTTACAGAGCGGCTACACCTTC	CASSPRQGLQSGYTF
TRBD2	TRBV5-1	NA	TRBJ2-7	TGCGCCAGCAGCTTGGAAGGGACTAGCTACGAGCAGTACTTC	CASSLEGTSYEQYF
NA	TRBV4-3	many	TRBJ1-2	TGCGCCAGCAGCCAAGGACAGGCTAACTATGGCTACACCTTC	CASSQGQANYGYTF
NA	TRBV27	few	TRBJ1-2	TGTGCCAGCAGTTTATTGGGGGCGCGTGGCTACACCTTC	CASSLLGARGYTF
NA	TRBV29-1	NA	TRBJ1-1	TGCAGCGTCGTAGCTTCAGGGGAAGAGACTGAAGCTTTCTTT	CSVVASGEETEAFF
NA	TRBV10-1	NA	TRBJ2-7	TGCGCCAGCAGCCCATCGGGCTCCTACGAGCAGTACTTC	CASSPSGSYEQYF
NA	TRBV7-9	NA	TRBJ2-7	TGTGCCAGCAGCTCCCTTTATTCCCCCAGGACTTACGAGCAGTACTTC	CASSSLYSPRTYEQYF
TRBD1	TRBV28	once	TRBJ1-2	TGTGCCAGCAGTTTATGGCAGACAGGGGATGGCTACACCTTC	CASSLWQTGDGYTF
TRBD1	TRBV29-1	NA	TRBJ1-5	TGCAGCGTGGGGACAGGGACCCCCAATCAGCCCCAGCATTTT	CSVGTGTPNQPQHF
NA	TRBV19	NA	TRBJ2-7	TGTGCCAGTAGTATAGTGGGGGGGCAGGACGAGCAGTACTTC	CASSIVGGQDEQYF
TRBD1	TRBV29-1	NA	TRBJ1-6	TGCAGCGTAAACCAAGGGGGCGCGAATTCACCCCTCCACTTT	CSVNQGGANSPLHF
NA	TRBV5-1	NA	TRBJ2-7	TGCGCCAGCAGGGACACGAGCTCCTACGAGCAGTACTTC	CASRDTSSYEQYF
NA	TRBV7-9	few	TRBJ2-7	TGTGCCAGCAGCTTACTGGCGGGGTCCTACGAGCAGTACTTC	CASSLLAGSYEQYF
TRBD2	TRBV10-3	NA	TRBJ2-7	TGTGCCATCAGGAACACGGGGACTAGCGGCTACGAGCAGTACTTC	CAIRNTGTSGYEQYF